Each of the 12 T cell receptor beta chains below was sequenced from the same sample in a study of T cell responses to AZD1222 COVID-19 vaccine. TCRdb keeps only in-frame clones here, not all; method: immunoSEQ multiplex PCR. The sample includes around 130,000 clones, 70% to 90% of them seen just once. This sample comprised peripheral blood, obtained on day 0 of AZD1222 vaccination. These receptors were collected from an adult in good health.

V gene TRBV2 combines with J gene TRBJ1-5, with 10 positions matching TRBD1. CDR1 SNHLY and CDR2 FYNNEI come from the germline V gene. With V trimmed by 4 bases and J by 7 bases, 7 bases remained unmatched. The CDR3 totals 15 residues. The CDR3 sequence is CASSGELGQGQPQHF. The CDR3 nucleotides are TGTGCCAGCAGTGGGGAGTTGGGACAGGGGCAGCCCCAGCATTTT.

The CDR3 reads CASSHRLASTTTDTQYF. The CDR3 DNA reads as TGTGCCAGCAGTCACAGACTAGCGTCAACGACTACAGATACGCAGTATTTT. The chain combines TRBV27 with TRBJ2-3, with TRBD2 identical over 8 bases. This CDR3 comprises 17 residues. Trimming took 5 bases from V and 3 from J; bases not matched to a gene: 13. Germline CDR1 MNHEY, CDR2 SMNVEV (reference sequence).

In this sample, this clone turned up once. The gene calls are TRBV30 and TRBJ2-1, with 7 bases fitting TRBD1. Trimming removed 1 base from V and 2 bases from J; junction bases left unmatched: 8. The CDR3 is 16 amino acids. Germline V gene sequence: CDR1 GTSNPN, CDR2 SVGIG (reference sequence). The CDR3 DNA follows: TGTGCCTGGAGTGCCAGGGGGTATAGGACCTACAATGAGCAGTTCTTC. Translated: CAWSARGYRTYNEQFF. Full variable domain (outside the CDR3, taken from reference TRBV30 and TRBJ2-1): SQTIHQWPATLVQPVGSPLSLECTVEGTSNPNLYWYRQAAGRGLQLLFYSVGIGQISSEVPQNLSASRPQDRQFILSSKKLLLSDSGFYLCAWSARGYRTYNEQFFGPGTRLTVL.

The J gene is TRBJ2-1, the V gene TRBV7-2; perhaps TRBD2 as D (5 bases). Germline CDR1 SGHTA, CDR2 FQGNSA. This CDR3 has 15 residues. Trimming removed 5 bases from V and 4 bases from J, with 15 bases in between. The CDR3 nucleotides read TGTGCCAGCAGCGGCATGGCGGGCAAATACAATGAGCAGTTCTTC. It codes for CASSGMAGKYNEQFF.

This chain uses TRBV6-2 or TRBV6-3 with TRBJ2-3, with D unresolved. V was cut by 5 bases and J by 1 base, with 13 bases left in between. Germline CDR1 MNHEY, CDR2 SVGEGT. The CDR3 contains 15 residues. The CDR3 DNA is TGTGCCAGCAGTCAGCAGCGCCGTGGCACAGATACGCAGTATTTT. Translating gives CASSQQRRGTDTQYF.

The V and J genes are TRBV6-5 and TRBJ1-1; a weak D match, TRBD1 (5 bases). The V gene lost 7 bases and the J gene lost 1 base, with 10 bases spanning the gap. The CDR3 is 13 residues long. CDR1 and CDR2 from the germline V gene are MNHEY and SVGAGI. The DNA for the CDR3 is TGTGCCAGCAAAATACAGGCGAACACTGAAGCTTTCTTT. It translates to CASKIQANTEAFF.

This clone was seen a handful of times. This sequence joins TRBV9 and TRBJ1-2; TRBD1 matches at 8 bases. This CDR3 is 18 amino acids long. The trim removed 1 base at V and 2 bases at J, leaving 13 bases unmatched. Per the germline V gene, CDR1 is SGDLS and CDR2 is YYNGEE. The chain's CDR3 is CASSVSPITTGGNYGYTF. In DNA form, the CDR3 reads TGTGCCAGCAGCGTATCCCCTATCACAACAGGGGGAAACTATGGCTACACCTTC.

The chain employs TRBV19 and TRBJ2-7; 8 bases agree with TRBD1. Germline V gene lookup returns CDR1 LNHDA and CDR2 SQIVND (reference sequence). The J segment lost 3 bases and the V segment lost 6 bases, leaving 13 bases of the junction unmatched. The CDR3 has 16 amino acids. This chain's CDR3 is CASSSIEGQADYEQYF. DNA for the CDR3: TGTGCCAGTAGCTCTATTGAGGGACAGGCAGACTACGAGCAGTACTTC.

J is TRBJ2-1 and V is TRBV19; possible D gene TRBD2, 5 bases. CDR3 length: 17 residues. Germline lookup yields CDR1 LNHDA and CDR2 SQIVND (reference sequence). V was pared by 4 bases and J by 5 bases, with 21 bases between. This chain's CDR3 is CASSTPMGSLRDNEQFF. In DNA, the CDR3 is TGTGCCAGTAGTACCCCGATGGGGTCATTGAGGGACAATGAGCAGTTCTTC.

This clone was found a few times. The chain is built from TRBV11-2 and TRBJ2-7, with 8 positions matching TRBD1. The CDR3 extends over 14 amino acids. Germline trimming cut 5 bases from V and 4 bases from J; bases unmatched to any gene: 7. Germline values: CDR1 SGHAT, CDR2 FQNNGV. The CDR3 DNA is TGTGCCAGCAGCCGTGGACAGGGACAATACGAGCAGTACTTC. It encodes CASSRGQGQYEQYF.

The rearrangement uses TRBV28 and TRBJ1-4, with D uncertain. The CDR3 extends over 15 amino acids. Germline-derived CDR1 and CDR2 are MDHEN and SYDVKM. V lost 6 bases to trimming and J lost 2 bases, with 13 bases between them. The CDR3: CASSPAGSTNEKLFF. In DNA form, the CDR3 reads TGTGCCAGCAGCCCAGCGGGAAGCACTAATGAAAAACTGTTTTTT.

This chain uses TRBV5-4 with TRBJ2-4; 9 positions agree with TRBD1. Trimming at V came to 0 bases and at J to 5 bases, leaving 0 bases not matched to a gene. The CDR3 has 14 residues. Germline CDR1 reads SGHNT; CDR2 reads YYREEE (reference sequence). CDR3 in amino acids: CASSLGTGENIQYF. The CDR3 DNA follows: TGTGCCAGCAGCTTGGGGACAGGGGAAAACATTCAGTACTTC.